Sequencing of this TCR beta chain was carried out in a study of T cells after yellow fever vaccination. The TCR cDNA carried a universal primer site and UMIs from 5'RACE template switching. Each CDR3 protein gets one entry after TCRdb re-called the 5' RACE reads with MiXCR. The top ten hold 15% to 20% of the sample, which has roughly 400,000 distinct CDR3 sequences, over 15% seen once. Here the sequenced sample was PBMCs, taken before the yellow fever booster vaccination. The receptor was isolated from a man aged 18 to 30 who received the YFV17D yellow fever vaccine.

CDR3 sequence (DNA): TGTGCCAGCAGTCCCTCGTCCATACAGTACAATCAGCCCCAGCATTTT. Its translation: CASSPSSIQYNQPQHF. This rearrangement joins TRBV28 to TRBJ1-5; D not resolved. CDR1 is MDHEN, CDR2 SYDVKM, per germline. CDR3 size: 16 residues. Trimming shortened V by 5 bases and J by 3 bases, and 17 bases separated the two germline ends.